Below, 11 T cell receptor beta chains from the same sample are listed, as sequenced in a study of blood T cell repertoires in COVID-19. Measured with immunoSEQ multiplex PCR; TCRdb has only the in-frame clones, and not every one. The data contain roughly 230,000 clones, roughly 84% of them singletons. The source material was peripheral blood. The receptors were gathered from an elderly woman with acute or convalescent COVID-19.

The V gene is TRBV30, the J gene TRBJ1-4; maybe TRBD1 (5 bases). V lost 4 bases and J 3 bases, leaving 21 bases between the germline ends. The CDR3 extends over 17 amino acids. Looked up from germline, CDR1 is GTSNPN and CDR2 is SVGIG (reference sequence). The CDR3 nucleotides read TGTGCCTGGACCCTGATGGGACTTTATGGGGCTAATGAAAAACTGTTTTTT. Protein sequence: CAWTLMGLYGANEKLFF.

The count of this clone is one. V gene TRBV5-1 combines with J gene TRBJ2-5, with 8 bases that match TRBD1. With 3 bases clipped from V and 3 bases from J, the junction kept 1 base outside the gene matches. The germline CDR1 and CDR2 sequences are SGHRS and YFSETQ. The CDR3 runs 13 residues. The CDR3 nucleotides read TGCGCCAGCAGCTCGGACAGGGAAGAGACCCAGTACTTC. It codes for CASSSDREETQYF.

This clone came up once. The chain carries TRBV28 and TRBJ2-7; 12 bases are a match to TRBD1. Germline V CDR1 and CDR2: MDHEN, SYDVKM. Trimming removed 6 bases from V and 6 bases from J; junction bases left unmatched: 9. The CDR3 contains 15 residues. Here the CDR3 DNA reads TGTGCCAGCAGCCTAAGTCCGGGACAGGGGGCCGAGCAGTACTTC. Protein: CASSLSPGQGAEQYF.

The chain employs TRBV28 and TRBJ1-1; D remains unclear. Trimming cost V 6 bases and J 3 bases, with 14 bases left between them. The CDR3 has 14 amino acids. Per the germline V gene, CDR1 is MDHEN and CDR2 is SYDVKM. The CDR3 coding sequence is TGTGCCAGCAGCCGCAGAGGTTTCTACACTGAAGCTTTCTTT. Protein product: CASSRRGFYTEAFF.

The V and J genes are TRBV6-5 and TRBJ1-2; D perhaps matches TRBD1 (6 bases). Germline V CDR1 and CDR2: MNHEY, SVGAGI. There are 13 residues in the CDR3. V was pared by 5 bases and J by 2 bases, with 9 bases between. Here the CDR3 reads CASSMTGNYGYTF. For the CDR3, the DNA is TGTGCCAGCAGTATGACAGGAAACTATGGCTACACCTTC.

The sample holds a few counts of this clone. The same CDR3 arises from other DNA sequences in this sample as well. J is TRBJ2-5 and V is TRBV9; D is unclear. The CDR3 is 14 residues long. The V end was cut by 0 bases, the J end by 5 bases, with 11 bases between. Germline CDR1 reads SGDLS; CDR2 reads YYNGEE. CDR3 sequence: CASSVGGGRETQYF. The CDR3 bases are TGTGCCAGCAGCGTAGGCGGTGGAAGGGAGACCCAGTACTTC.

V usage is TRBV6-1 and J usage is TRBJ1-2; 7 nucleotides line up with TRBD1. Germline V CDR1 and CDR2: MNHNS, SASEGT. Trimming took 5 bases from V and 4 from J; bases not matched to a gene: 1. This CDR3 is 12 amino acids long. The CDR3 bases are TGTGCCAGCAGTTGGGACAGCTATGGCTACACCTTC. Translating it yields CASSWDSYGYTF.

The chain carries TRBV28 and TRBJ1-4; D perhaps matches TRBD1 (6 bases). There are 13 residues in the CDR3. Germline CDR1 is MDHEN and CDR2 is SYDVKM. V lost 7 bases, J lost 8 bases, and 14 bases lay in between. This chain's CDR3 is CASKPPGGEKLFF. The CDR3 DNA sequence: TGTGCCAGCAAACCCCCGGGGGGCGAAAAACTGTTTTTT.

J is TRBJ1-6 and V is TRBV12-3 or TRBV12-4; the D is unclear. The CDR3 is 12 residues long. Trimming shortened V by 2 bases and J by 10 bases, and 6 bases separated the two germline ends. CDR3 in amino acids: CASSLPRSPLHF. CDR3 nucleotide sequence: TGTGCCAGCAGTTTACCCAGGTCACCCCTCCACTTT.

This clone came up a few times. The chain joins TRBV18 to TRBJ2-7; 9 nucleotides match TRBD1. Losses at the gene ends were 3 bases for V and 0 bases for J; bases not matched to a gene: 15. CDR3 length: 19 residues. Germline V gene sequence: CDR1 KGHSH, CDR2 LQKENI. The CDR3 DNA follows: TGTGCCAGCTCACCCAATGCTCATTTGGGGGACAGGGTCTCCTACGAGCAGTACTTC. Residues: CASSPNAHLGDRVSYEQYF.

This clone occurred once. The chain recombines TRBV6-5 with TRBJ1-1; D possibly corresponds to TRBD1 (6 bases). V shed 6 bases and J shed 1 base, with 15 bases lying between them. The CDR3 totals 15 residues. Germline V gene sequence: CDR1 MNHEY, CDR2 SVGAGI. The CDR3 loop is CASRRRTETNTEAFF. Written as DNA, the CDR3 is TGTGCCAGCAGACGCCGGACAGAGACGAACACTGAAGCTTTCTTT.